This T cell receptor beta chain emerged from a study of blood T cell repertoires in COVID-19. On the study more broadly: Acute and convalescent COVID-19 samples came from the United States, Italy and Spain.

Germline lookup yields CDR1 SGHKS and CDR2 YYEKEE (reference sequence). CDR3 size: 12 residues. The V end lost 4 bases, the J end lost 4 bases, and 8 bases lay between the germline ends. This clone showed up just a few times. This table comes from immunoSEQ multiplex PCR, and its TCRdb copy is limited to in-frame clones, with some not included. The data contain around 120,000 clones, 65% to 80% of them singletons. This sequence originates from a man between 65 and 80 years old with active or convalescent COVID-19. Material: peripheral blood. The chain couples TRBV5-5 to TRBJ1-2; tentative D call: TRBD1 (6 bases). For the CDR3, the DNA is TGTGCCAGCAGCCCACAGGGCTATGGCTACACCTTC. This gives the protein CASSPQGYGYTF.